The text below deals with one T cell receptor beta chain. Original processing notes: Amplification of reference gene primers provided the estimated nucleated cell counts. Only in-frame clones appear in the TCRdb table, and some are missing; sequencing was by immunoSEQ multiplex PCR. The V and J calls and the clone size are those of that table, but D and trimming were determined from the DNA. The sample includes 40,000 to 50,000 clones, about nine tenths of them seen just once. The source of the sample is a study of blood T cell repertoires in COVID-19. Study details: Sources were T cells, B-cell-depleted T cells, or PBMCs; the material itself was cDNA or gDNA.

Sequencing was performed on peripheral blood. The sequence was obtained from a human donor in a cohort sampled during active COVID-19.

CDR3 DNA sequence: TGTGCCAGCAGACCTAGGGGACAGGGCTATGGCTACACCTTC. Amino acids: CASRPRGQGYGYTF. V usage is TRBV27 and J usage is TRBJ1-2; TRBD1 matches at 9 bases. Germline V lookup: CDR1 MNHEY, CDR2 SMNVEV (reference sequence). There are 14 residues in the CDR3. The trim removed 6 bases at V and 4 bases at J, leaving 6 bases unmatched.